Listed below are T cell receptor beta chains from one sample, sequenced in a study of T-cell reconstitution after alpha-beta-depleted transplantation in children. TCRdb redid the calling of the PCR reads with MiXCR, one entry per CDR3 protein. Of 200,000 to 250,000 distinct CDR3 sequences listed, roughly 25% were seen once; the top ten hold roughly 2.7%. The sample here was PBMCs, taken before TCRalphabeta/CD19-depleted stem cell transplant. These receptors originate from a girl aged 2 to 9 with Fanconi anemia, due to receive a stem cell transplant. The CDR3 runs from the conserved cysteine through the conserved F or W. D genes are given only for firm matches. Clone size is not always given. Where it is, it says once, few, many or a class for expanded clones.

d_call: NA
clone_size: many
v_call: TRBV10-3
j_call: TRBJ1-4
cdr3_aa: CAISEGGANEKLFF
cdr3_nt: TGTGCCATCAGTGAAGGAGGAGCTAATGAAAAACTGTTTTTT

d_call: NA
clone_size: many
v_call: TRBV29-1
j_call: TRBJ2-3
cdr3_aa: CSVEFSADTQYF
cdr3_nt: TGCAGCGTTGAATTCTCGGCAGATACGCAGTATTTT

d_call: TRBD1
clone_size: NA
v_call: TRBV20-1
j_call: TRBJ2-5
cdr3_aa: CSASRGPETQYF
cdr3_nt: TGCAGTGCTAGCAGGGGGCCAGAGACCCAGTACTTC

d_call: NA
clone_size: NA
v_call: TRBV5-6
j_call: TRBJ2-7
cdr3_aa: CASSSVRGSYEQYF
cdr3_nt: TGTGCCAGCAGCTCCGTAAGGGGCTCCTACGAGCAGTACTTC

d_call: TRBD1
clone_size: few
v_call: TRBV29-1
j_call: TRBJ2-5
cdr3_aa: CSAEDRGYQETQYF
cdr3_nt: TGCAGCGCTGAGGACAGGGGTTACCAAGAGACCCAGTACTTC

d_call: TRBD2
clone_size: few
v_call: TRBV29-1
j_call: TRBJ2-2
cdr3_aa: CSVPGTSRAGELFF
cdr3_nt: TGCAGCGTGCCCGGGACTAGCCGCGCCGGGGAGCTGTTTTTT

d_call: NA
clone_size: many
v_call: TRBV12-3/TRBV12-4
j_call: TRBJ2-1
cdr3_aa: CASRGGAGEQFF
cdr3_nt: TGTGCCAGCAGGGGGGGGGCCGGTGAGCAGTTCTTC

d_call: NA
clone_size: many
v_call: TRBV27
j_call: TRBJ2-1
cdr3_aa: CASAVSSYNEQFF
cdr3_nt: TGTGCCAGCGCCGTGAGCTCCTACAATGAGCAGTTCTTC

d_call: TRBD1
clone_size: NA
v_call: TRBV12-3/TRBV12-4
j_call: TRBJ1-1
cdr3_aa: CASSPRTGRAEAFF
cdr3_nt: TGTGCCAGCAGTCCGCGGACAGGGAGGGCTGAAGCTTTCTTT

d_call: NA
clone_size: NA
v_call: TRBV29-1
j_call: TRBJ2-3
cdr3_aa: CSVEWQGPDTQYF
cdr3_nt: TGCAGCGTTGAATGGCAGGGTCCAGATACGCAGTATTTT

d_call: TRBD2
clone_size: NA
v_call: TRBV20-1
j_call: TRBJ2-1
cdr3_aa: CSASREGQFF
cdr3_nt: TGCAGTGCTTCTAGGGAGGGGCAGTTCTTC

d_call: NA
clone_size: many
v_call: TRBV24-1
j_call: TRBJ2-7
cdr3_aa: CATSDQTDLEQYF
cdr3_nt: TGTGCCACCAGTGACCAAACAGACCTTGAGCAGTACTTC

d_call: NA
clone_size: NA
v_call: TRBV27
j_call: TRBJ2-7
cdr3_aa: CASSFHRDHEQYF
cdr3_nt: TGTGCCAGCAGTTTCCACAGGGACCACGAGCAGTACTTC

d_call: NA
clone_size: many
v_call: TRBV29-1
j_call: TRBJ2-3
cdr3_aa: CSVRTHTDTQYF
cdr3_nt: TGCAGCGTCCGGACCCACACAGATACGCAGTATTTT

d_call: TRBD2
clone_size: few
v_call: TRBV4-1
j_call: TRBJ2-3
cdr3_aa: CASSQITGTSGITDTQYF
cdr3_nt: TGCGCCAGCAGCCAGATTACCGGGACTAGCGGTATCACAGATACGCAGTATTTT

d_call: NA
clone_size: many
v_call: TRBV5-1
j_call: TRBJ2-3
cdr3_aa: CASSLAEGFDTQYF
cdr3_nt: TGCGCCAGCAGCTTGGCCGAGGGATTTGATACGCAGTATTTT

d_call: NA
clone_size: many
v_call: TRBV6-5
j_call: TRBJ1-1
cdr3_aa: CASSYERIGSNTEAFF
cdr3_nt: TGTGCCAGCAGTTACGAGCGGATAGGGTCGAACACTGAAGCTTTCTTT

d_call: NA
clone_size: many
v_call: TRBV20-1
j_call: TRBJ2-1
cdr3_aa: CSARRGRGGYNEQFF
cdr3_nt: TGCAGTGCTAGAAGAGGCAGGGGGGGGTACAATGAGCAGTTCTTC

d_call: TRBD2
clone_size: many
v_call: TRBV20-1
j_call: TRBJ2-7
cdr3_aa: CSAPGLAGGTSYEQYF
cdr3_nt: TGCAGTGCCCCAGGACTAGCGGGGGGTACTTCCTACGAGCAGTACTTC

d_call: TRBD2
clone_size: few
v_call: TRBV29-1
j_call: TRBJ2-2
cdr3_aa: CSVLAGLQLFF
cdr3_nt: TGCAGCGTACTAGCGGGACTACAGCTGTTTTTT

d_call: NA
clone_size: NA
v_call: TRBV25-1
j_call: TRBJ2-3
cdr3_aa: CASSDSLANRTDTQYF
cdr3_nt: TGTGCCAGCAGTGATAGCCTAGCCAACCGAACAGATACGCAGTATTTT

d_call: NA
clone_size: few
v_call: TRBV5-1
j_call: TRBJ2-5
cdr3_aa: CASAKGGKETQYF
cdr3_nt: TGCGCCAGCGCCAAGGGGGGGAAAGAGACCCAGTACTTC

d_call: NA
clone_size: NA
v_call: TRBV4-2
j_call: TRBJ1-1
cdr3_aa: CASSQDGSGKGNTEAFF
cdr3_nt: TGTGCCAGCAGCCAAGATGGGTCAGGGAAGGGGAACACTGAAGCTTTCTTT

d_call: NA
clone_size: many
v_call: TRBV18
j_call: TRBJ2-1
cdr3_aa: CASSPANLGYNEQFF
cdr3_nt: TGTGCCAGCTCACCAGCCAACTTAGGGTACAATGAGCAGTTCTTC

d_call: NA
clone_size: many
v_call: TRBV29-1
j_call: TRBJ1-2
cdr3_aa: CSVSQLGVDTF
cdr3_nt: TGCAGCGTTTCACAATTAGGGGTTGACACCTTC

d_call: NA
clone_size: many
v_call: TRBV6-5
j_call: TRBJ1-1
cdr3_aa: CASSYREGLRRTEAFF
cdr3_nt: TGTGCCAGCAGTTATAGGGAGGGTTTGCGCAGGACTGAAGCTTTCTTT

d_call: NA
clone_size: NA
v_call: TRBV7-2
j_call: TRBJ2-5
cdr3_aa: CASEGSRDQETQYF
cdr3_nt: TGTGCCAGCGAGGGGAGCAGAGACCAAGAGACCCAGTACTTC

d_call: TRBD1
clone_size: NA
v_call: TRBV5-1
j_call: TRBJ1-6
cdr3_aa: CASSLDPKTRTGINSPLHF
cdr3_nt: TGCGCCAGCAGCTTGGATCCCAAGACCAGGACAGGGATTAATTCACCCCTCCACTTT

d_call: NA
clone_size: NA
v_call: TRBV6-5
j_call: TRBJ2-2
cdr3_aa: CASSYTLWVTGTGELFF
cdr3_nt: TGTGCCAGCAGTTACACTTTGTGGGTCACGGGCACCGGGGAGCTGTTTTTT

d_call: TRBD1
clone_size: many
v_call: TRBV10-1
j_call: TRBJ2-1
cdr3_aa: CASSAWRQGRNEQFF
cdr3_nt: TGCGCCAGCAGTGCCTGGAGACAGGGGAGAAATGAGCAGTTCTTC

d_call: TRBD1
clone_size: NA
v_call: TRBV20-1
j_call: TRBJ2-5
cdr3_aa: CSARDLQGAGETQYF
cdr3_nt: TGCAGTGCTAGAGATTTGCAGGGGGCGGGGGAGACCCAGTACTTC

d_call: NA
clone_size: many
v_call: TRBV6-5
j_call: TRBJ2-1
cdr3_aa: CASSYLAISYNEQFF
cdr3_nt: TGTGCCAGCAGTTACCTAGCTATCTCCTACAATGAGCAGTTCTTC

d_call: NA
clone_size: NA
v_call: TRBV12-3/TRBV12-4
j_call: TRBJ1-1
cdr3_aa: CASTNSAWTEAFF
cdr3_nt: TGTGCCAGCACCAATTCCGCGTGGACTGAAGCTTTCTTT

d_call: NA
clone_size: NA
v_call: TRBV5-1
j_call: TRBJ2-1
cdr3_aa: CASSPYWSASGGTHNEQFF
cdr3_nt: TGCGCCAGCAGTCCCTACTGGAGTGCGTCTGGAGGCACACACAATGAGCAGTTCTTC

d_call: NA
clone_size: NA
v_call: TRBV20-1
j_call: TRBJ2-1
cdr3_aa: CSARETRGSYNEQFF
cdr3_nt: TGCAGTGCTAGAGAGACGAGGGGAAGTTACAATGAGCAGTTCTTC

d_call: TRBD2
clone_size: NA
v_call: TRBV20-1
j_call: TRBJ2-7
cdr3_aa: CSAEGLAGLDEQYF
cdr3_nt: TGCAGTGCCGAAGGACTAGCGGGGTTGGACGAGCAGTACTTC

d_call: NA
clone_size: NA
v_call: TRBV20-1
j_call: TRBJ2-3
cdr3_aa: CSARATVTDTQYF
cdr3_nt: TGCAGTGCTAGAGCGACAGTCACAGATACGCAGTATTTT

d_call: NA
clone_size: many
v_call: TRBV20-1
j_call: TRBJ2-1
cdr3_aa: CSAIQRINEQFF
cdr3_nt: TGCAGTGCTATTCAGCGTATCAATGAGCAGTTCTTC

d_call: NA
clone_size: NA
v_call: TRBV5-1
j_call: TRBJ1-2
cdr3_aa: CASSFQENYGYTF
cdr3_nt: TGCGCCAGCAGCTTCCAGGAGAACTATGGCTACACCTTC

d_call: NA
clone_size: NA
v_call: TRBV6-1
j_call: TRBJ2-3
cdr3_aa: CASSPGFSQRTGSTDTQYF
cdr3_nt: TGTGCCAGCAGTCCCGGATTTTCACAGCGCACAGGGAGCACAGATACGCAGTATTTT

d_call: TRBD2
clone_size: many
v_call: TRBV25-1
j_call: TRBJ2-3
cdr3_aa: CASTDLAGGPTDTQYF
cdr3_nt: TGTGCCAGCACCGATCTAGCGGGAGGGCCCACAGATACGCAGTATTTT

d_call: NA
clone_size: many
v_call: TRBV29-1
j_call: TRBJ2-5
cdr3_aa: CSVGGHGETQYF
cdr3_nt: TGCAGCGTTGGGGGACATGGGGAGACCCAGTACTTC

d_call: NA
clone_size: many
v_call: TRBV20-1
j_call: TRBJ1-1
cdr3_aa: CSALDSQRPGAFF
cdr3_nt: TGCAGTGCTTTGGACAGTCAGAGGCCTGGGGCTTTCTTT

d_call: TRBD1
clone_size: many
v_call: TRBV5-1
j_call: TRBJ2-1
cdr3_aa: CASSLGAQGASGFF
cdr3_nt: TGCGCCAGCAGCTTGGGTGCCCAGGGGGCGAGCGGGTTCTTC

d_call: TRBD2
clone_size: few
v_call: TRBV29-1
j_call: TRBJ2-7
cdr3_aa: CSVAGTSIYEQYF
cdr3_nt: TGCAGCGTGGCCGGGACTAGCATCTACGAGCAGTACTTC

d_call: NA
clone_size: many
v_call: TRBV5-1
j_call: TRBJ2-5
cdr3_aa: CASGKRQETQYF
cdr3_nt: TGCGCCAGCGGGAAGAGGCAAGAGACCCAGTACTTC